This T cell receptor beta chain was captured by sequencing in a study of shared clonotypes between healthy human individuals. Study-wide results and caveats: Memory subsets generally showed smaller estimated richness than naive subsets did.

Details on this clone: Its antigen is unknown.

Trimming removed 1 base from V and 2 bases from J, with 12 bases in between. The V gene's germline CDR1 is SGHRS and CDR2 YFSETQ. The CDR3 extends over 15 amino acids. Original processing methods: ImmunoSEQ output held junction-only sequences without quality scores, so filtering differed. Assay: immunoSEQ multiplex PCR; the TCRdb copy retains only in-frame clones and omits some. The V and J calls and clone size are taken from that table; D and trimming were inferred from the DNA. The sample lists 650,000 to 700,000 clones; 90% were seen once. This TCR was recovered from a young man in good health. Some clones in this sample may be carry-over from other donors' samples. The sample consisted of memory CD8+ T cells from PBMCs. The subset here: CD45RO+ cells pooled with CCR7-negative TemRA cells. The rearrangement links TRBV5-1 to TRBJ2-5; D is unclear. CDR3 protein: CASSLSVRRQETQYF. CDR3 DNA sequence: TGCGCCAGCAGCTTGTCCGTGAGACGGCAAGAGACCCAGTACTTC.